This passage covers 27 T cell receptor beta chains from one sample sequenced in a study of beta chain features in type 1 diabetes (dated by TCRdb to 2016 to 2019). Broad study findings and their caveats: A moderate but significant shortening of TCRB CDR3 length was observed in type 1 diabetes patients in all four CD4+ subsets.

Receptors were amplified or captured by the immunoSEQ multiplex PCR assay. The entire isolated RNA was reverse transcribed using the High Capacity cDNA Reverse Transcription Kit, and thus expressed TCRB transcripts were sequenced. Drawn from immuneACCESS, this table holds only the in-frame rearrangements with V and J called that TCRdb kept. Clones are partly lost; checked studies trace under half to an unresolved V gene and leave the rest unexplained. Present in this sample are a few hundred thousand clones, 8.5% to 10% of which were seen just once. Of the sample, 0.6% is held by the ten largest clones. Their antigen targets remain unknown. The source material was central memory CD4+ T cells from blood. The receptors stem from a man between 25 and 39 years old with type 1 diabetes.

This chain joins TRBV10-3 and TRBJ2-1; 7 bases fit TRBD1. The CDR3 length is 12 residues. Germline V CDR1 and CDR2: ENHRY, SYGVKD. The trim removed 8 bases at V and 4 bases at J, leaving 2 bases unmatched. CDR3 nucleotide sequence: TGTGCCATCGGGACAGTTTACAATGAGCAGTTCTTC. This gives the protein CAIGTVYNEQFF.

This clone was observed at least ten times. This sequence joins TRBV5-1 and TRBJ1-1; the match to TRBD1 covers 7 bases. The CDR3 consists of 13 residues. Germline trimming cut 3 bases from V and 5 bases from J; bases unmatched to any gene: 4. Germline assignment: CDR1 SGHRS and CDR2 YFSETQ. CDR3 sequence (DNA): TGCGCCAGCAGCTCCACAGGGGTGACTGAAGCTTTCTTT. This encodes CASSSTGVTEAFF. Full variable domain (outside the CDR3, taken from reference TRBV5-1 and TRBJ1-1): KAGVTQTPRYLIKTRGQQVTLSCSPISGHRSVSWYQQTPGQGLQFLFEYFSETQRNKGNFPGRFSGRQFSNSRSEMNVSTLELGDSALYLCASSSTGVTEAFFGQGTRLTVV.

In this sample, this clone turned up many times. V is TRBV10-2 and J is TRBJ1-2; 9 bases are shared with TRBD1. The V gene's germline CDR1 is WSHSY and CDR2 SAAADI. This CDR3 comprises 15 residues. The V gene end was trimmed by 6 bases and the J gene end by 6 bases; junction bases not matched to a gene: 11. The CDR3 DNA reads TGCGCCAGCAGCCCTGACCCGGGACAGGGTAATGGCTACACCTTC. It specifies CASSPDPGQGNGYTF.

The sample holds many counts of this clone. The chain has TRBV28 and TRBJ1-1; D unclear. The CDR3 is made up of 12 amino acids. V dropped 6 bases and J dropped 3 bases, with 8 bases sitting between them. Germline V gene data show CDR1 as MDHEN and CDR2 as SYDVKM. The CDR3 loop is CASRGRDTEAFF. As DNA, the CDR3 is TGTGCCAGCAGGGGCCGGGACACTGAAGCTTTCTTT.

The chain has TRBV2 and TRBJ2-2; D tentatively reads TRBD1 or TRBD2 (5 bases each). Germline-derived CDR1 and CDR2 are SNHLY and FYNNEI. CDR3 length: 16 amino acids. V gave up 3 bases and J gave up 0 bases, with 11 bases separating them. This chain's CDR3 is CASSEQGPANTGELFF. CDR3 nucleotide sequence: TGTGCCAGCAGTGAGCAGGGACCTGCGAACACCGGGGAGCTGTTTTTT.

This clone was detected ten times or more. The chain's CDR3 is CASSFLAGLQQETQYF. CDR3 in DNA: TGTGCCAGCAGCTTTCTAGCGGGACTCCAACAAGAGACCCAGTACTTC. This chain connects TRBV5-4 to TRBJ2-5; the match to TRBD2 covers 9 bases. This CDR3 is 16 amino acids long. Germline CDR1 and CDR2: SGHNT and YYREEE (reference sequence). With 2 bases clipped from V and 2 bases from J, the junction kept 7 bases outside the gene matches.

The V call is TRBV7-9, the J call TRBJ1-2; 9 nucleotides agree with TRBD1. From germline, CDR1 is SEHNR and CDR2 FQNEAQ (reference sequence). V was pared by 0 bases and J by 3 bases, with 2 bases of the junction left unmatched. CDR3 length: 15 residues. DNA for the CDR3: TGTGCCAGCAGCTTAGCTCGACAGGGGGACTATGGCTACACCTTC. This encodes CASSLARQGDYGYTF.

This chain uses TRBV5-1 with TRBJ2-1; 9 bases fit TRBD2. V shed 4 bases and J 1 base; nucleotides not matched to a gene: 6. Germline-derived CDR1 and CDR2 are SGHRS and YFSETQ. The CDR3 runs 16 residues. The CDR3 loop is CASSLLLAGSYNEQFF. The CDR3 DNA sequence: TGCGCCAGCAGCCTACTTCTAGCGGGATCCTACAATGAGCAGTTCTTC.

This clone was observed a few times. The chain combines TRBV6-5 with TRBJ1-5; weak D call: TRBD1 (6 bases). CDR1 and CDR2 (germline): MNHEY, SVGAGI. V lost 10 bases, J lost 7 bases, and 17 bases lay in between. CDR3 length: 13 amino acids. The chain's CDR3 is CAISNREAQPQHF. Written as DNA, the CDR3 is TGTGCCATCAGCAACAGGGAGGCGCAGCCCCAGCATTTT.

This clone was seen more than once but under ten times. Other nucleotide sequences in the sample specify the same CDR3. This sequence joins TRBV5-6 and TRBJ2-7; TRBD1 matches 8 bases. The CDR3 is 14 amino acids. V lost 3 bases and J lost 0; bases outside the gene matches: 2. Germline V gives CDR1 SGHDT, CDR2 YYEEEE. CDR3 nucleotides: TGTGCCAGCAGCTCAGACAGGGGCTCCTACGAGCAGTACTTC. It yields the protein CASSSDRGSYEQYF.

The chain employs TRBV19 and TRBJ1-2; D is perhaps TRBD1 (6 bases). The CDR3 is made up of 15 amino acids. Trimming shortened V by 5 bases and J by 3 bases, and 16 bases separated the two germline ends. Germline CDR1 reads LNHDA; CDR2 reads SQIVND (reference sequence). The CDR3 here is CASSPARGKDYGYTF. The CDR3 DNA sequence: TGTGCCAGTAGTCCAGCCAGGGGAAAAGACTATGGCTACACCTTC.

The J gene is TRBJ1-5, the V gene TRBV10-2, with D unclear. The CDR3 runs to 14 residues. Germline V CDR1 and CDR2: WSHSY, SAAADI. V was pared by 3 bases and J by 0 bases, with 6 bases between. CDR3 sequence (DNA): TGCGCCAGCAGTGACAGGTATAGCAATCAGCCCCAGCATTTT. Translating it yields CASSDRYSNQPQHF.

The chain carries TRBV5-4 and TRBJ2-7; 8 nucleotides align to TRBD1. The CDR3 loop spans 14 amino acids. J lost 7 bases, V lost 0 bases, and 6 bases had no gene match. Looked up from germline, CDR1 is SGHNT and CDR2 is YYREEE (reference sequence). The CDR3: CASSLGQGMGEQYF. The CDR3 bases are TGTGCCAGCAGCTTGGGACAGGGGATGGGGGAGCAGTACTTC.

The chain is built from TRBV9 and TRBJ1-1; D perhaps matches TRBD1 (5 bases). The CDR3 has 12 residues. V lost 1 base and J 8 bases, leaving 9 bases between the germline ends. Germline assignment: CDR1 SGDLS and CDR2 YYNGEE. The CDR3 spells CASSVPQGEAFF. For the CDR3, the DNA is TGTGCCAGCAGCGTACCCCAGGGAGAAGCTTTCTTT.

The rearrangement joins TRBV5-4 to TRBJ2-5; 8 nucleotides line up with TRBD1. The V segment lost 5 bases and the J segment 2 bases; nucleotides outside the gene matches: 14. This CDR3 is 17 amino acids long. The germline CDR1 and CDR2 sequences are SGHNT and YYREEE (reference sequence). CDR3 region: CASSHPSAGQGQETQYF. In DNA form, the CDR3 reads TGTGCCAGCAGTCATCCCTCAGCAGGACAGGGACAAGAGACCCAGTACTTC.

This clone was detected only a few times. V is TRBV18 and J is TRBJ1-2; D is ambiguous. The CDR3 loop spans 13 amino acids. Germline values: CDR1 KGHSH, CDR2 LQKENI. Trimming stripped 3 bases from V and 3 bases from J, with 8 bases between. The CDR3 region is CASSPVQDYGYTF. In DNA, the CDR3 is TGTGCCAGCTCACCCGTTCAGGACTATGGCTACACCTTC.

There are a few counts of this clone. This chain uses TRBV18 with TRBJ2-3, with TRBD1 matching over 10 bases. The CDR3 is made up of 17 amino acids. The germline V gene encodes CDR1 KGHSH and CDR2 LQKENI. V was pared by 3 bases and J by 2 bases, with 8 bases of the junction left unmatched. In DNA form, the CDR3 reads TGTGCCAGCTCACCTTACCTCGGACAGGGGGACACAGATACGCAGTATTTT. Amino acids: CASSPYLGQGDTDTQYF.

The chain combines TRBV28 with TRBJ1-5; 7 nucleotides line up with TRBD1. V shed 3 bases and J 6 bases; nucleotides not matched to a gene: 8. CDR1 and CDR2 (germline): MDHEN, SYDVKM. The CDR3 runs 15 residues. This CDR3 is CASSFFDRVGQPQHF. Here the CDR3 DNA reads TGTGCCAGCAGTTTCTTCGACAGGGTGGGTCAGCCCCAGCATTTT.

This clone was seen only a few times. The chain joins TRBV30 to TRBJ2-3; the match to TRBD2 covers 15 bases. Germline V lookup: CDR1 GTSNPN, CDR2 SVGIG (reference sequence). This CDR3 contains 17 residues. V shed 3 bases, J shed 4 bases, and the junction held 8 bases outside the gene matches. The CDR3 here is CAWSSGLAGGLPDTQYF. CDR3 sequence (DNA): TGTGCCTGGAGCAGTGGACTAGCGGGAGGGCTGCCAGATACGCAGTATTTT.

The chain couples TRBV5-1 to TRBJ2-5; 7 bases agree with TRBD1. CDR1 and CDR2 (germline): SGHRS, YFSETQ. The CDR3 has 15 amino acids. V lost 2 bases and J lost 2; bases outside the gene matches: 6. The CDR3 region is CASSLLTTGQETQYF. The DNA for the CDR3 is TGCGCCAGCAGCTTACTTACGACAGGGCAAGAGACCCAGTACTTC. Full variable domain (missing parts from reference TRBV5-1 and TRBJ2-5): KAGVTQTPRYLIKTRGQQVTLSCSPISGHRSVSWYQQTPGQGLQFLFEYFSETQRNKGNFPGRFSGRQFSNSRSEMNVSTLELGDSALYLCASSLLTTGQETQYFGPGTRLLVL.

CDR3 in amino acids: CASSSAKQGRNTGELFF. In DNA, the CDR3 is TGTGCCAGCAGCTCAGCCAAACAGGGTAGAAACACCGGGGAGCTGTTTTTT. The chain carries TRBV5-4 and TRBJ2-2; D is possibly TRBD1 (6 bases). Germline CDR1 SGHNT, CDR2 YYREEE (reference sequence). The germline V and J ends were trimmed by 3 bases and 2 bases, with 17 bases remaining between them. The CDR3 extends over 17 amino acids.

V is TRBV19 and J is TRBJ1-4, with D tentatively TRBD1 (6 bases). This CDR3 is built from 17 residues. Germline V gene data show CDR1 as LNHDA and CDR2 as SQIVND (reference sequence). The V gene lost 6 bases and the J gene lost 0 bases, with 17 bases spanning the gap. Here the CDR3 reads CASSRGIWRSTNEKLFF. In DNA, the CDR3 is TGTGCCAGTAGCAGGGGAATATGGAGGTCAACTAATGAAAAACTGTTTTTT.

The V and J genes are TRBV29-1 and TRBJ1-1; D is uncertain. Germline V gene data show CDR1 as SQVTM and CDR2 as ANQGSEA. V shed 3 bases and J shed 1 base, with 9 bases lying between them. There are 13 residues in the CDR3. CDR3 in amino acids: CSVEMIQNTEAFF. The CDR3 nucleotides are TGCAGCGTTGAGATGATTCAGAACACTGAAGCTTTCTTT.

The rearrangement uses TRBV19 and TRBJ2-5; 8 positions match TRBD2. The trim removed 4 bases at V and 6 bases at J, leaving 13 bases unmatched. Germline V lookup: CDR1 LNHDA, CDR2 SQIVND (reference sequence). The CDR3 loop spans 16 amino acids. The DNA of the CDR3 is TGTGCCAGTAGTACCTCTAGAGCGGGAGTTGTAAAGACCCAGTACTTC. Encoded protein: CASSTSRAGVVKTQYF.

The V call is TRBV28, the J call TRBJ2-5; D is unclear. TRBJ2-7 matches the DNA end more closely, so the J call is doubtful. The CDR3 has 16 residues. Germline assignment: CDR1 MDHEN and CDR2 SYDVKM. Here the CDR3 reads CASSPLKGGDTYEQYF. Written as DNA, the CDR3 is TGTGCCAGCAGCCCCCTCAAAGGTGGTGACACCTACGAGCAGTACTTC.

Concerning this clone: Other nucleotide sequences in the sample specify the same CDR3. The rearrangement joins TRBV4-2 to TRBJ2-5, with 12 bases lining up with TRBD2. In germline, CDR1 is LGHNA, CDR2 YNFKEQ. The trim removed 0 bases at V and 5 bases at J, leaving 4 bases unmatched. The CDR3 sequence is 16 residues long. DNA for the CDR3: TGTGCCAGCAGCCAAGATTTGACTAGCGGGAGTGAGACCCAGTACTTC. Protein: CASSQDLTSGSETQYF.

This clone was counted between two and nine times. V and J are TRBV29-1 and TRBJ1-2; 8 positions match TRBD1. Losses at the gene ends were 4 bases for V and 5 bases for J; bases not matched to a gene: 3. The CDR3 is made up of 12 amino acids. The V gene's germline CDR1 is SQVTM and CDR2 ANQGSEA. The CDR3 DNA reads TGCAGCGTTGGAGGACAGGGTTATGGCTACACCTTC. It is translated as CSVGGQGYGYTF.